This passage covers 8 T cell receptor beta chains from one sample sequenced in a study of blood T cell repertoires in COVID-19. Produced via immunoSEQ multiplex PCR; TCRdb's table is partial and in-frame only. The data show 200,000 to 250,000 clones, more than 75% seen once. Sequenced: PBMCs or T cells enriched from blood (not recorded which). These receptors originate from a man under 40 with acute COVID-19.

The V and J genes are TRBV18 and TRBJ1-4; D is perhaps TRBD1 (6 bases). This CDR3 contains 14 residues. V dropped 4 bases and J dropped 4 bases, with 10 bases sitting between them. In germline, CDR1 is KGHSH, CDR2 LQKENI. CDR3 region: CASSRGLNNEKLFF. DNA for the CDR3: TGTGCCAGCTCACGGGGGCTTAATAATGAAAAACTGTTTTTT.

The rearrangement joins TRBV3-1 (or the pseudogene TRBV3-2) to TRBJ2-3; TRBD2 aligns across 8 bases. The V and J ends lost 1 base and 5 bases, in that order; junction bases with no gene match: 11. The CDR3 is 17 amino acids. Germline V lookup: CDR1 LGHDT, CDR2 YNNKEL (reference sequence). CDR3 DNA: TGTGCCAGCAGCCAAGTGGTCTCGGGGGGGCCGGGAGATACGCAGTATTTT. Translation: CASSQVVSGGPGDTQYF.

The chain joins TRBV18 to TRBJ1-1; the D is unclear. V lost 2 bases, J lost 4 bases, and 11 bases lay in between. The CDR3 totals 14 residues. Germline V gene sequence: CDR1 KGHSH, CDR2 LQKENI. This CDR3 reads CASSPTGSGTEAFF. CDR3 DNA: TGTGCCAGCTCACCAACGGGATCGGGCACTGAAGCTTTCTTT.

The rearrangement links TRBV10-3 to TRBJ2-3; 10 bases match TRBD1. V shed 5 bases, J shed 4 bases, and the junction held 6 bases outside the gene matches. CDR1 and CDR2 (germline): ENHRY, SYGVKD. The CDR3 sequence is 15 residues long. The CDR3 DNA reads TGTGCCATCAGTTCGGGACAGGGGAACTCAGATACGCAGTATTTT. This codes for CAISSGQGNSDTQYF.

This CDR3 reads CASSLQTGGSLAGGYTF. The CDR3 coding sequence is TGTGCCAGCAGCTTACAGACAGGGGGCAGTTTAGCGGGAGGCTACACCTTC. The chain links TRBV7-6 to TRBJ1-2, with 10 bases that match TRBD1. The CDR3 sequence is 17 residues long. V was pared by 2 bases and J by 8 bases, with 14 bases of the junction left unmatched. From germline, CDR1 is SGHVS and CDR2 FNYEAQ.

This clone was recorded at least ten times. The chain employs TRBV15 and TRBJ1-5; TRBD1 agrees at 9 bases. This CDR3 comprises 17 residues. V was pared by 7 bases and J by 1 base, with 11 bases of the junction left unmatched. Per germline, CDR1 LNHNV and CDR2 YYDKDF (reference sequence). The CDR3 DNA follows: TGTGCCACCACCCTAGCACAGGGGGCGAGGAGCAATCAGCCCCAGCATTTT. This translates into CATTLAQGARSNQPQHF.

The chain uses TRBV7-9 and TRBJ1-2, with TRBD1 identical over 10 bases. V shed 5 bases, J shed 7 bases, and the junction held 7 bases outside the gene matches. Germline V gene lookup returns CDR1 SEHNR and CDR2 FQNEAQ (reference sequence). This CDR3 is 14 amino acids long. For the CDR3, the DNA is TGTGCCAGCAGCCCGGGGACAGGGGTTGGTGGCTACACCTTC. It specifies CASSPGTGVGGYTF.

The rearrangement joins TRBV7-3 to TRBJ2-6; 11 nucleotides line up with TRBD2. CDR3 size: 17 residues. The V gene's germline CDR1 is SGHTA and CDR2 FQGTGA. The ends lost 5 bases at V and 0 bases at J; junction bases unmatched: 3. CDR3 DNA: TGTGCCAGCAGCCTCCTAGCGGGGGGCTCTGGGGCCAACGTCCTGACTTTC. It specifies CASSLLAGGSGANVLTF.